The 23 T cell receptor beta chains below come from one sample, sequenced in a study of shared clonotypes between healthy human individuals. Only in-frame clones appear in the TCRdb table, and some are missing; sequencing was by immunoSEQ multiplex PCR. The table shows about 2,500,000 clones, with approximately 94% occurring only once. Sequenced sample: naive CD4+ T cells sorted from blood. Sample subset: CD45RA+ positively selected. The origin of the receptors is a man aged 18 to 35 in good health.

The chain uses TRBV6-5 and TRBJ1-1; 7 bases fit TRBD1. This CDR3 region has 14 residues. Germline V lookup: CDR1 MNHEY, CDR2 SVGAGI. The J segment lost 1 base and the V segment lost 6 bases, leaving 5 bases of the junction unmatched. The CDR3: CASRLGQENTEAFF. Here the CDR3 DNA reads TGTGCCAGCAGGCTAGGACAGGAGAACACTGAAGCTTTCTTT.

The rearrangement uses TRBV18 and TRBJ1-2; 7 bases map to TRBD1. The J segment lost 3 bases and the V segment lost 4 bases, leaving 5 bases of the junction unmatched. This CDR3 contains 14 residues. Germline-derived CDR1 and CDR2 are KGHSH and LQKENI. The CDR3 DNA follows: TGTGCCAGCTCACGCGAGCAGGGGGACTATGGCTACACCTTC. Amino acid sequence: CASSREQGDYGYTF.

The chain couples TRBV6-6 to TRBJ2-3, with unresolved D. Trimming removed 6 bases from V and 3 bases from J, with 10 bases in between. The CDR3 has 13 residues. Germline assignment: CDR1 MNHNY and CDR2 SVGAGI (reference sequence). The CDR3 protein is CASSGFETDTQYF. CDR3 coding DNA: TGTGCCAGCAGCGGCTTTGAGACAGATACGCAGTATTTT.

This clone was observed a handful of times. V gene TRBV28 combines with J gene TRBJ1-1; 8 nucleotides line up with TRBD1. The germline V gene encodes CDR1 MDHEN and CDR2 SYDVKM. V lost 6 bases to trimming and J lost 4 bases; unmatched junction nucleotides: 4. There are 13 residues in the CDR3. The CDR3 region is CASSFRGPTEAFF. CDR3 in DNA: TGTGCCAGCAGCTTCAGGGGGCCCACTGAAGCTTTCTTT.

This chain joins TRBV7-9 and TRBJ2-3, with 7 bases fitting TRBD1. From germline, CDR1 is SEHNR and CDR2 FQNEAQ (reference sequence). The CDR3 is 14 amino acids. The V gene end was trimmed by 5 bases and the J gene end by 9 bases; junction bases not matched to a gene: 11. CDR3 coding DNA: TGTGCCAGCAGCAGGGACCCCGCACAGGGGACGCAGTATTTT. Its protein is CASSRDPAQGTQYF.

This chain connects TRBV5-1 to TRBJ2-7, with 7 bases matching TRBD2. Germline trimming cut 7 bases from V and 5 bases from J; bases unmatched to any gene: 9. The CDR3 is made up of 13 amino acids. CDR1 SGHRS and CDR2 YFSETQ come from the germline V gene. Here the CDR3 DNA reads TGCGCCAGCCGTTCGGGGGGTCGAAACGAGCAGTACTTC. Translated, it gives CASRSGGRNEQYF.

The V and J genes are TRBV5-5 and TRBJ1-5; D gene uncertain. This CDR3 has 14 residues. Trimming stripped 0 bases from V and 6 bases from J, with 10 bases between. Germline V lookup: CDR1 SGHKS, CDR2 YYEKEE (reference sequence). The CDR3 sequence is CASSLEVVGQPQHF. CDR3 nucleotide sequence: TGTGCCAGCAGCTTGGAAGTGGTCGGTCAGCCCCAGCATTTT.

V and J are TRBV6-1 and TRBJ2-7; 7 bases agree with TRBD1. The junction had 6 bases not matched to a gene; V was cut back by 5 bases and J by 5 bases. The CDR3 loop spans 13 amino acids. Germline V gene sequence: CDR1 MNHNS, CDR2 SASEGT. The CDR3 DNA reads as TGTGCCAGCAGTTCTAAACAGGGGAACGAGCAGTACTTC. Translation gives CASSSKQGNEQYF.

A single count supports this clone. V is TRBV7-8 and J is TRBJ1-5; tentative D call: TRBD1 (5 bases). Per germline, CDR1 SGHVS and CDR2 FQNEAQ. The V and J ends lost 1 base and 9 bases respectively, with 16 bases between them. The length of the CDR3 is 15 residues. CDR3 residues: CASSLGRDLLGPQHF. The CDR3, as DNA: TGTGCCAGCAGCTTAGGCCGGGACTTACTTGGGCCCCAGCATTTT.

A few counts support this clone. V is TRBV9 and J is TRBJ1-3; D remains unclear. V was cut by 3 bases and J by 3 bases, with 7 bases left in between. The CDR3 has 13 amino acids. Germline CDR1 and CDR2: SGDLS and YYNGEE. The CDR3 sequence: CASSGDGGNTIYF. CDR3 sequence (DNA): TGTGCCAGCAGCGGAGACGGTGGAAACACCATATATTTT.

The chain recombines TRBV5-4 with TRBJ2-4; 7 positions match TRBD2. CDR1 is SGHNT and CDR2 is YYREEE in the germline V gene (reference sequence). The V segment lost 7 bases and the J segment 2 bases; nucleotides outside the gene matches: 9. The CDR3 is 15 residues long. The CDR3 loop reads CASHEAGAPKNIQYF. DNA of the CDR3: TGTGCCAGCCATGAGGCGGGAGCCCCCAAAAACATTCAGTACTTC.

The chain is built from TRBV10-2 and TRBJ2-1; 9 bases align to TRBD2. Germline CDR1 reads WSHSY; CDR2 reads SAAADI. V lost 4 bases to trimming and J lost 5 bases; unmatched junction nucleotides: 9. The CDR3 spans 16 residues. The CDR3 coding sequence is TGCGCCAGCAGTGGGATCCAGCGGGAGGCGAACAATGAGCAGTTCTTC. Its protein product is CASSGIQREANNEQFF.

This clone was counted a single time. The junction departs from the called germline gene at one end, perhaps through a read error. The chain recombines TRBV7-7 with TRBJ2-7; 7 positions match TRBD2. This CDR3 has 13 residues. The V gene's germline CDR1 is SSHAT and CDR2 FNYEAQ (reference sequence). The CDR3 region has the DNA TGTGCTAGCAGCTTAGCGCTGGGGGGGGAGCAGTACTTC. Encoded protein: CASSLALGGEQYF.

The rearrangement joins TRBV5-6 to TRBJ1-1, with D possibly matching TRBD1 (6 bases). V was pared by 2 bases and J by 3 bases, with 14 bases between. Germline values: CDR1 SGHDT, CDR2 YYEEEE. The CDR3 sequence is 15 residues long. CDR3 loop: CASSFFDRIDTEAFF. The CDR3 coding sequence is TGTGCCAGCAGCTTTTTCGACAGGATCGACACTGAAGCTTTCTTT.

The chain couples TRBV11-2 to TRBJ2-3, with 10 positions matching TRBD1. This CDR3 is built from 16 residues. The germline CDR1 and CDR2 sequences are SGHAT and FQNNGV. The V and J ends lost 1 base and 3 bases, in that order; junction bases with no gene match: 4. As DNA, the CDR3 is TGTGCCAGCAGCTTAGGGAGACAGGGGGCAACAGATACGCAGTATTTT. Amino acid sequence: CASSLGRQGATDTQYF.

The CDR3 bases are TGCGCCAGCAGAATCCCGGGAACGAACACTGAAGCTTTCTTT. Protein: CASRIPGTNTEAFF. The chain joins TRBV5-1 to TRBJ1-1, with D unclear. Trimming cost V 5 bases and J 1 base, with 12 bases left between them. Per germline, CDR1 SGHRS and CDR2 YFSETQ. The CDR3 runs to 14 residues.

The chain joins TRBV6-6 to TRBJ1-1, with D tentatively TRBD1 (5 bases). Looked up from germline, CDR1 is MNHNY and CDR2 is SVGAGI (reference sequence). Trimming left V 0 bases short and J 3 bases short, with 14 bases between. The CDR3 loop spans 16 amino acids. This CDR3 reads CASSYSNEGLDTEAFF. CDR3 in DNA: TGTGCCAGCAGTTACTCGAACGAGGGGTTGGACACTGAAGCTTTCTTT.

The chain uses TRBV5-1 and TRBJ1-1, with TRBD1 matching 7 bases. The CDR3 covers 14 residues. J lost 5 bases, V lost 7 bases, and 11 bases had no gene match. Germline CDR1 is SGHRS and CDR2 is YFSETQ. In DNA, the CDR3 is TGCGCCAGCGGGAGCGGGACAGTCGAAACTGAAGCTTTCTTT. Protein sequence: CASGSGTVETEAFF.

This sequence joins TRBV6-1 and TRBJ1-1; 10 bases line up with TRBD1. This CDR3 contains 15 residues. Losses at the gene ends were 4 bases for V and 3 bases for J; bases not matched to a gene: 5. Germline V gene sequence: CDR1 MNHNS, CDR2 SASEGT. The CDR3 reads CASSGQGTGDTEAFF. In nucleotides, the CDR3 is TGTGCCAGCAGTGGCCAGGGGACAGGGGACACTGAAGCTTTCTTT.

V gene TRBV11-1 combines with J gene TRBJ1-5; unclear D gene. V lost 9 bases and J lost 3, with 12 bases in between. Germline CDR1 SGHAT, CDR2 FQDESV (reference sequence). The CDR3 totals 13 residues. The CDR3 is CARKSCANQPQHF. DNA for the CDR3: TGTGCCAGAAAATCTTGCGCCAATCAGCCCCAGCATTTT.

V gene TRBV7-9 combines with J gene TRBJ1-5, with 10 bases identical to TRBD1. The V segment lost 1 base and the J segment 0 bases; nucleotides outside the gene matches: 6. From germline, CDR1 is SEHNR and CDR2 FQNEAQ (reference sequence). This CDR3 is built from 18 residues. The CDR3 DNA reads TGTGCCAGCAGCTTAGTGGGACAGGGGACCTATAGCAATCAGCCCCAGCATTTT. Protein product: CASSLVGQGTYSNQPQHF. The whole variable domain, filled in from reference TRBV7-9 and TRBJ1-5, reads DTGVSQNPRHKITKRGQNVTFRCDPISEHNRLYWYRQTLGQGPEFLTYFQNEAQLEKSRLLSDRFSAERPKGSFSTLEIQRTEQGDSAMYLCASSLVGQGTYSNQPQHFGDGTRLSIL.

CDR3 region: CAWRPDRKPYEQYF. The CDR3 region has the DNA TGTGCCTGGAGACCCGACAGGAAACCCTACGAGCAGTACTTC. The J gene is TRBJ2-7, the V gene TRBV30, with D possibly matching TRBD1 (6 bases). The CDR3 has 14 amino acids. V was cut by 3 bases and J by 2 bases, with 14 bases left in between. CDR1 is GTSNPN, CDR2 SVGIG, per germline (reference sequence).

The chain links TRBV10-3 to TRBJ1-1; possibly TRBD1 for D (5 bases). The V and J ends lost 6 bases and 4 bases respectively, with 15 bases between them. Germline V gives CDR1 ENHRY, CDR2 SYGVKD. The CDR3 extends over 14 amino acids. The chain's CDR3 is CAISDRERGTEAFF. The CDR3 DNA sequence: TGTGCCATCAGCGATAGGGAAAGGGGCACTGAAGCTTTCTTT.